A selection of T cell receptor beta chains follows, all from one sample in a study of T-cell reconstitution after alpha-beta-depleted transplantation in children. TCRdb reprocessed the PCR reads via MiXCR and lists one record per CDR3 protein. The sample includes under 250,000 distinct CDR3 sequences, roughly 7% of them seen just once. The starting material was PBMCs, obtained before TCRalphabeta/CD19-depleted stem cell transplant. The receptors were sampled from a boy between 2 and 10 years old with acute lymphoblastic leukemia, due to receive a stem cell transplant. CDR3s include the opening cysteine and the closing phenylalanine or tryptophan. The D gene is left open where the match is weak. Clone size is not always given. Where it is, it says once, few, many or a class for expanded clones.

- TRBJ2-2 many TRBV5-1 TGCGCCAGCAGCTTGGGTCCCTCCGGGGAGCTGTTTTTT CASSLGPSGELFF
TRBD2 TRBJ2-5 few TRBV6-2/TRBV6-3 TGTGCCAGCAGAAAACTGGAGGGACTAAGCGGGGGGCGAGAGACCCAGTACTTC CASRKLEGLSGGRETQYF
- TRBJ1-2 many TRBV29-1 TGCAGCGCTCAAATGCAGGGGTATGGCTACACCTTC CSAQMQGYGYTF
TRBD2 TRBJ2-1 many TRBV7-2 TGTGCCAGCAGCTTAGATTGGGGGAGGGATGAGCAGTTCTTC CASSLDWGRDEQFF
TRBD2 TRBJ2-5 many TRBV29-1 TGCAGCGTTTCCCGACTAGCGGGAGAGGGAAGAGGAGAGACCCAGTACTTC CSVSRLAGEGRGETQYF
- TRBJ2-7 few TRBV27 TGTGCCAGCAGTTTAATTGGCAGGACCTACGAGCAGTACTTC CASSLIGRTYEQYF
TRBD1 TRBJ2-3 many TRBV20-1 TGCAGTGCTAGAGCTGGGACAGGGGGGCCGGATACGCAGTATTTT CSARAGTGGPDTQYF
TRBD1 TRBJ1-5 - TRBV5-6 TGTGCCAGCAGCAAACTGGGACAGGGGCCCCCTAGCAATCAGCCCCAGCATTTT CASSKLGQGPPSNQPQHF
TRBD2 TRBJ2-1 many TRBV7-9 TGTGCCAGCAACGGGGGGGCCCTCGAGCAGTTCTTC CASNGGALEQFF
TRBD2 TRBJ2-3 few TRBV7-8 TGTGCCAGCAGCCAAGGACTAGCGGGGATCACAGATACGCAGTATTTT CASSQGLAGITDTQYF
TRBD1 TRBJ2-2 many TRBV12-3/TRBV12-4 TGTGCCAGCAGCCCCCCGACAGGGCCCACCGGGGAGCTGTTTTTT CASSPPTGPTGELFF
TRBD2 TRBJ2-7 many TRBV6-2/TRBV6-3 TGTGCCAGCAGTGCCGGGACTAGCGGCTCCTACGAGCAGTACTTC CASSAGTSGSYEQYF
- TRBJ1-5 many TRBV27 TGTGCCAGCAGTCGGGTAGGAAAGGCCGATCAGCCCCAGCATTTT CASSRVGKADQPQHF
TRBD2 TRBJ2-5 few TRBV5-1 TGCGCCAGCACCATGGGACTAGCGGGTTCCCGGGGGACCCAGTACTTC CASTMGLAGSRGTQYF
- TRBJ1-2 many TRBV5-7 TGTGCCAGCAGCTTGGGGGGTGGCTACACCTTC CASSLGGGYTF
- TRBJ2-1 many TRBV28 TGTGCCAGCAGCGAACGACTAACGAATGGCAATGAGCAGTTCTTC CASSERLTNGNEQFF
TRBD1 TRBJ1-2 few TRBV27 TGTGCCAGCAGTTCAAGTCCCGGGACAGGGTCCCTAAACTATGGCTACACCTTC CASSSSPGTGSLNYGYTF
- TRBJ1-1 many TRBV5-1 TGCGCCAGCAGCCAAATGGGGGAAGCTTTCTTT CASSQMGEAFF
- TRBJ1-2 many TRBV12-3/TRBV12-4 TGTGCCAGCAGCTATTTGACACCGGCTAACTATGGCTACACCTTC CASSYLTPANYGYTF
- TRBJ1-1 many TRBV5-1 TGCGCCAGCAGCGCCATGGGGTCGAACACTGAAGCTTTCTTT CASSAMGSNTEAFF
- TRBJ1-5 many TRBV12-3/TRBV12-4 TGTGCCAGCAGTTTGGGGAAAGGGGCGCAGCCCCAGCATTTT CASSLGKGAQPQHF
- TRBJ2-1 - TRBV19 TGTGCCAGTAACTCTGGGAAATACAATGAGCAGTTCTTC CASNSGKYNEQFF
TRBD2 TRBJ2-1 many TRBV20-1 TGCAGTGCTAGAGATACGGGACTAGCGGGGGGCGTGGATGAGCAGTTCTTC CSARDTGLAGGVDEQFF
- TRBJ2-7 many TRBV14 TGTGCCAGCAGCCCCCATCAAAATTCCTACGAGCAGTACTTC CASSPHQNSYEQYF
- TRBJ2-7 few TRBV7-9 TGTGCCAGCAGCCGATCAGCGGTGGGCGTCGAGCAGTACTTC CASSRSAVGVEQYF
TRBD2 TRBJ2-7 many TRBV6-2/TRBV6-3 TGTGCCAGCAGCCTTGGCGGGAGGGGCGAGCAGTACTTC CASSLGGRGEQYF
- TRBJ1-4 many TRBV20-1 TGCAGTGCTAGAGATGGGGGGCTAGGTGAAAAACTGTTTTTT CSARDGGLGEKLFF
TRBD1 TRBJ2-2 many TRBV28 TGTGCCAGCAGTTCGACCGAGGACAGGGGGCGGATAACCGGGGAGCTGTTTTTT CASSSTEDRGRITGELFF
- TRBJ2-1 few TRBV20-1 TGCTGTGCTAGAGTTCGTATTGACACCTCCTACAATGAGCAGTTCTTC CCARVRIDTSYNEQFF
- TRBJ1-4 - TRBV11-1 TGTGCCAGCAGCCGGGCCGACACTTCTAATGAAAAACTGTTTTTT CASSRADTSNEKLFF
TRBD2 TRBJ2-2 - TRBV10-1 TGCGCCAGCAGTGAGGTTGCTAGCGGGAGGGCCGGGGAGCTGTTTTTT CASSEVASGRAGELFF
TRBD2 TRBJ2-1 many TRBV27 TGTGCCAGCCATACTAGCGGGATCGGATCCTACAATGAGCAGTTCTTC CASHTSGIGSYNEQFF
- TRBJ1-2 - TRBV4-3 TGCGCCAGCAGCCAAGAGGGCGGGGCCTATGGCTACACCTTC CASSQEGGAYGYTF
- TRBJ2-2 many TRBV7-9 TGTGCCAGCAGCCCCCTCAGGGAATCGGACACCGGGGAGCTGTTTTTT CASSPLRESDTGELFF
- TRBJ2-2 many TRBV7-9 TGTGCCAGCAGCTCTCCGGAGCTGTTTTTT CASSSPELFF
TRBD2 TRBJ2-2 many TRBV4-3 TGCGCCAGCAGCCAAGATCTCCTAGCGGGAGCTTCAAACACCGGGGAGCTGTTTTTT CASSQDLLAGASNTGELFF